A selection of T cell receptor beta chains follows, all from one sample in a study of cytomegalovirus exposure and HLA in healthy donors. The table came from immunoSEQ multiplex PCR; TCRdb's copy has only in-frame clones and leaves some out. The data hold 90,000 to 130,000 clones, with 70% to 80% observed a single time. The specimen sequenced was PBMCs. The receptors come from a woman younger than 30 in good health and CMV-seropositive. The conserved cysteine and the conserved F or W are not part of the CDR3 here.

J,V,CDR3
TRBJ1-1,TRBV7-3,ASSPNTMSTEAF
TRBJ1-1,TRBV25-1,ASRDRGNTEAF
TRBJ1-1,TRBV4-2,ASSQDLGVGTEAF
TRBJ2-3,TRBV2,ASSESSGGGTDTQY
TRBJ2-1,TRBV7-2,ASSLLPGTYNEQF
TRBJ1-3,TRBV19,ASSSLRGGQTRNTIY
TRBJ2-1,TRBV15,ATRGLAGVGAYNEQF
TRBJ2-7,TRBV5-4,ASSPRTSGSPYEQY
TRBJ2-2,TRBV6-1,ASRGTGHTGELF
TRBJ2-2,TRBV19,ASSTGTVNGELF
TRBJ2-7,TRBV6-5,ASSYSSRGGEQY
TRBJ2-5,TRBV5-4,ASSSPTTAEETQY
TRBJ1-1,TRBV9,ATAPGTGERMNTEAF
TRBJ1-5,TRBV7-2,ASSSLDRGSFQPQH
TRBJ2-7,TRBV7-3,ASTLDRGHEQY
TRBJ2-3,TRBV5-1,ASSLGHGQGIADTQY
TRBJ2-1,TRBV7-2,ASSLVAGAWNEQF
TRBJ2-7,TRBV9,ASSVLAGAQGEQY
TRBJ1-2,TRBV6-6,ASSYLQRSNYGYT
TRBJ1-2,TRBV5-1,ASSLALDRANYGYT
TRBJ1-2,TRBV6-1,ASIPSSNYGYT
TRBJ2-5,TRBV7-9,ASSLNGGEETQY
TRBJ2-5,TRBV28,ASTRWGGMSETQY
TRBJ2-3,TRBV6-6,ASSYGGGRTDTQY
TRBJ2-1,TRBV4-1,ASSFRPPPGSYNEQF
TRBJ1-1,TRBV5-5,ASSLRGLAEAF
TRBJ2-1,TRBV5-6,VSSLGWGQEDYNEQF
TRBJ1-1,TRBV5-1,ASSLSRLNTEAF
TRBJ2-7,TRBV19,ASSTGTSGSTEQY
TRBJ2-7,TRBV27,ASSLTPSGSLGEQY
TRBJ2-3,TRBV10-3,AISDGGSSDTQY
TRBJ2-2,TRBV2,ASSDPGLADWNTGELF
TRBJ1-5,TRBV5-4,ASSLRRERKDNQPQH
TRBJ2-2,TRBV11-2,ASSLDLTSGELF
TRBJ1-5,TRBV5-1,ASSRDIGGNQPQH
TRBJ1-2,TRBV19,ASRTQSTGFYGYT
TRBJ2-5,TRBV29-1,SHRYQETQY